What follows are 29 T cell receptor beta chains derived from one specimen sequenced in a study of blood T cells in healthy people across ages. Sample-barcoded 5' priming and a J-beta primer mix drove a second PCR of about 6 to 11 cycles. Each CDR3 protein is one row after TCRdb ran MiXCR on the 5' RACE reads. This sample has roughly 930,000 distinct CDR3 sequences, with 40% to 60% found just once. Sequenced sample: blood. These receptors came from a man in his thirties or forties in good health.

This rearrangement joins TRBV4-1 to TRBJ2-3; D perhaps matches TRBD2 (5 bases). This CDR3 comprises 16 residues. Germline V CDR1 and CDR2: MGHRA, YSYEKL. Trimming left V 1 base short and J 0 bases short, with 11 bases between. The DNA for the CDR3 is TGCGCCAGCAGCCAAGCGGAGGCAGCTAGCACAGATACGCAGTATTTT. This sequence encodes CASSQAEAASTDTQYF.

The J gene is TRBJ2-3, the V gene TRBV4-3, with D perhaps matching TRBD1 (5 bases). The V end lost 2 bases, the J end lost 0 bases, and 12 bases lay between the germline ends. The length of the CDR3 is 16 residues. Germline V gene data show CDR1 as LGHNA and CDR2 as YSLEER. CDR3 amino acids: CASSQLDSVSTDTQYF. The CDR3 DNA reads TGCGCCAGCAGCCAACTTGACAGTGTTAGCACAGATACGCAGTATTTT.

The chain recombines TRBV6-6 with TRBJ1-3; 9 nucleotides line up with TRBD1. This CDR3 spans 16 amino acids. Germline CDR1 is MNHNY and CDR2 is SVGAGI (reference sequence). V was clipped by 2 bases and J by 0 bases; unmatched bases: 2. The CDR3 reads CASSYGQGNSGNTIYF. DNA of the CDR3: TGTGCCAGCAGTTACGGACAGGGGAACTCTGGAAACACCATATATTTT.

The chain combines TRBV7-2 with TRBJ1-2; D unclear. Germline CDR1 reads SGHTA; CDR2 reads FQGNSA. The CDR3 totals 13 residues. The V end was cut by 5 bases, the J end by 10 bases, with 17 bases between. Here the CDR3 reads CASSPGTPSDYTF. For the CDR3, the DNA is TGTGCCAGCAGCCCCGGAACCCCCTCCGACTACACCTTC.

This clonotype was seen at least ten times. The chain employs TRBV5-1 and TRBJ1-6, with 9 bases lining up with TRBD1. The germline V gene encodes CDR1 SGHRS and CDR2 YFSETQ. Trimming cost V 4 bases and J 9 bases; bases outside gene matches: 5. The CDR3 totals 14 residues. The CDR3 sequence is CASSHGTGFSPLHF. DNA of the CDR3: TGCGCCAGCAGCCACGGGACAGGGTTTTCACCCCTCCACTTT.

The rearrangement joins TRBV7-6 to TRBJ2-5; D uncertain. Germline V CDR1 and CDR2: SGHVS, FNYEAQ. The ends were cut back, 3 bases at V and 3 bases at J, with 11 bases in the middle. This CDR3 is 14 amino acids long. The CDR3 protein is CASSLSAIKETQYF. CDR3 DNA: TGTGCCAGCAGCTTGTCAGCAATTAAAGAGACCCAGTACTTC.

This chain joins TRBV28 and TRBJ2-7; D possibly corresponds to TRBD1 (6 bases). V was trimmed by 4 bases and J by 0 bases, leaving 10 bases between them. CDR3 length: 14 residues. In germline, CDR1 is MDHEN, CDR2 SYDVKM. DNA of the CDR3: TGTGCCAGCAGTTCAGGGGCCCCCTCCTACGAGCAGTACTTC. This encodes CASSSGAPSYEQYF.

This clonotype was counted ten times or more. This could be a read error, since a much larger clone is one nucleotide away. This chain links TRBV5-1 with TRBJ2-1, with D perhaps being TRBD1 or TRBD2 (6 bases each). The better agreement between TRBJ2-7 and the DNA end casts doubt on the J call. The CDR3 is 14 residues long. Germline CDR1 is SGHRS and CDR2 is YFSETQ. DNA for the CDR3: TGCGCCAGTGGGGCAGGGGACTCCTACAATGAGCAGTACTTC. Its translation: CASGAGDSYNEQYF.

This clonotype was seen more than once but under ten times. The CDR3 loop reads CASSLVLADNEQFF. The CDR3 nucleotides read TGCGCCAGCAGCTTGGTCCTTGCCGACAATGAGCAGTTCTTC. The gene calls are TRBV5-1 and TRBJ2-1, with D hard to call. Germline lookup yields CDR1 SGHRS and CDR2 YFSETQ. The CDR3 extends over 14 amino acids. The V end was cut by 0 bases, the J end by 5 bases, with 9 bases between.

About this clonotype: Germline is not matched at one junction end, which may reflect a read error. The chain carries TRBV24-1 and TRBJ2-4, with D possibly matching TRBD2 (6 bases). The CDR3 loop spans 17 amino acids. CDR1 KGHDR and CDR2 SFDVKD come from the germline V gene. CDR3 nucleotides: TGTGCTACCAGTGATCCAACTTCAAACAGCAACCCGGGGGAGCAGTACTTC. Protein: CATSDPTSNSNPGEQYF.

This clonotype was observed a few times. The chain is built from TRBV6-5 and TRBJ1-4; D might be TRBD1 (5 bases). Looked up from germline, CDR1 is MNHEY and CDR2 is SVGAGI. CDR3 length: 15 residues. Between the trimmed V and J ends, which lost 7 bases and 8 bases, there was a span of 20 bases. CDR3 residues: CASTQGGKEYEKLFF. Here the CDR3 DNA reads TGTGCCAGCACCCAGGGCGGGAAGGAGTACGAAAAACTGTTTTTT.

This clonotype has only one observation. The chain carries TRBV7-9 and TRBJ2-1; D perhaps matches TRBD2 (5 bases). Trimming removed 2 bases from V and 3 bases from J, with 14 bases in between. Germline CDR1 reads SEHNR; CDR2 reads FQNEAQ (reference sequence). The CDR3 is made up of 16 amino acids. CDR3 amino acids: CASSLLAGQIYNEQFF. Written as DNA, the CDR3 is TGTGCCAGCAGCTTACTCGCGGGCCAGATCTACAATGAGCAGTTCTTC.

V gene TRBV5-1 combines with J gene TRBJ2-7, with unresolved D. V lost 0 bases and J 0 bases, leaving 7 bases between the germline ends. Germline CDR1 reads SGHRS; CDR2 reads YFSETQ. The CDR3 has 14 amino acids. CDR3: CASSLDSSSYEQYF. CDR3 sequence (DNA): TGCGCCAGCAGCTTGGACTCGAGCTCCTACGAGCAGTACTTC.

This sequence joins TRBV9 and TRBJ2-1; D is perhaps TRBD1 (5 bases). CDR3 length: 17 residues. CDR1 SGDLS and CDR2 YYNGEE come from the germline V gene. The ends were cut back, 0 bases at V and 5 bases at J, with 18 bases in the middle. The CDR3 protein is CASSVGGSPNLDNEQFF. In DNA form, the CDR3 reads TGTGCCAGCAGCGTAGGGGGCAGCCCGAACCTAGACAATGAGCAGTTCTTC. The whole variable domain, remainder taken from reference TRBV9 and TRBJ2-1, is DSGVTQTPKHLITATGQRVTLRCSPRSGDLSVYWYQQSLDQGLQFLIQYYNGEERAKGNILERFSAQQFPDLHSELNLSSLELGDSALYFCASSVGGSPNLDNEQFFGPGTRLTVL.

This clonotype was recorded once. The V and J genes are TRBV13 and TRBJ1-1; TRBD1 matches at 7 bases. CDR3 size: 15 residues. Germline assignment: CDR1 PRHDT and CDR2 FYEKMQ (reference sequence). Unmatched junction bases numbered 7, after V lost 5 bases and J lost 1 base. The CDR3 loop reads CASSIKQGRNTEAFF. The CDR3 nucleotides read TGTGCCAGCAGCATCAAACAGGGGAGGAACACTGAAGCTTTCTTT.

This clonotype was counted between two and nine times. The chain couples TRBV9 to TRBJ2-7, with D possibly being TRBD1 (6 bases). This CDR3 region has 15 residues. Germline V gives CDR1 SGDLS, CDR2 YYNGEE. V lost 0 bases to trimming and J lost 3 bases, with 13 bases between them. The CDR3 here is CASSVAWQGLYEQYF. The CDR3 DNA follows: TGTGCCAGCAGCGTAGCTTGGCAGGGGCTCTACGAGCAGTACTTC.

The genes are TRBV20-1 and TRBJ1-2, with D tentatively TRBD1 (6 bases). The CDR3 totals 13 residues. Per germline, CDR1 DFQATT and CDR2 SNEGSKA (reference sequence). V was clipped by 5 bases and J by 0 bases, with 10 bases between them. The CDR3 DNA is TGCAGTGCTCCGAAGGGGGCTAACTATGGCTACACCTTC. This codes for CSAPKGANYGYTF.

CDR3 amino acids: CASSYGSATQYF. CDR3 nucleotides: TGTGCCAGCAGTTACGGCAGTGCCACCCAGTACTTC. The chain employs TRBV6-5 and TRBJ2-7; D is undetermined. V lost 2 bases, J lost 10 bases, and 12 bases lay in between. This CDR3 has 12 amino acids. The germline V gene encodes CDR1 MNHEY and CDR2 SVGAGI.

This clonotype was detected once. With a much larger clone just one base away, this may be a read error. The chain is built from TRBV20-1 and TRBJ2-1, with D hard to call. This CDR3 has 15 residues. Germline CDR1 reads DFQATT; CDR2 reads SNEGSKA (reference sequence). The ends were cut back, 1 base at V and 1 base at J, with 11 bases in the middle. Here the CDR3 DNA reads TGCAGTGCTAGAGCTCGCGACCCTTCCTACAATGAGCAGTTCTTC. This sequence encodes CSARARDPSYNEQFF.

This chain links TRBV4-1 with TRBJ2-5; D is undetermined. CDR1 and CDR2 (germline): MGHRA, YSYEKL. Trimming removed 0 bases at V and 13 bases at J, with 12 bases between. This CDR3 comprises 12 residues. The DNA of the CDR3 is TGCGCCAGCAGCCAAGATGAGCTAGAACCGTACTTC. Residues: CASSQDELEPYF.

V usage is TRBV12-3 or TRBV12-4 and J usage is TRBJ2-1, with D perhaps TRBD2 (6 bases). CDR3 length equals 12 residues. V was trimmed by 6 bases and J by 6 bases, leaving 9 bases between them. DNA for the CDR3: TGTGCCAGCAGAGGCGGGGTCAATGAGCAGTTCTTC. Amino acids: CASRGGVNEQFF.

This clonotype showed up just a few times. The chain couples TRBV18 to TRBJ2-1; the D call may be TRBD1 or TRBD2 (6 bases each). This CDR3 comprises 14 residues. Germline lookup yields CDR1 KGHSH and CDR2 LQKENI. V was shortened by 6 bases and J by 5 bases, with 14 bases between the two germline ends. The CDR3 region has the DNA TGTGCCAGCTCCCCCCAGGGGAGGAACAATGAGCAGTTCTTC. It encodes CASSPQGRNNEQFF.

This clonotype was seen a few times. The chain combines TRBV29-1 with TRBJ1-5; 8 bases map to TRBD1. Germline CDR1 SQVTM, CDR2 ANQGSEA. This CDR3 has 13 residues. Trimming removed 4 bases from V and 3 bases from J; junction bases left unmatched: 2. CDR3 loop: CSVGTGPNQPQHF. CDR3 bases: TGCAGCGTTGGGACAGGGCCCAATCAGCCCCAGCATTTT.

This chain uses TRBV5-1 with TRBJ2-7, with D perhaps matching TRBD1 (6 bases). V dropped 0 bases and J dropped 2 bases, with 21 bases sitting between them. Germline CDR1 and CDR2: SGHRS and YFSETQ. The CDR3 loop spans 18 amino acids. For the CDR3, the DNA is TGCGCCAGCAGCTTGGACAAAATGTTCCGGGACACGACCTACGAGCAGTACTTC. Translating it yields CASSLDKMFRDTTYEQYF.

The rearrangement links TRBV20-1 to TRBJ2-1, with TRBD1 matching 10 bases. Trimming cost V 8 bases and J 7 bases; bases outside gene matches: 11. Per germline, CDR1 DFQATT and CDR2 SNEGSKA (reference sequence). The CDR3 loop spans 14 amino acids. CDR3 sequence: CSPSGTGVWNEQFF. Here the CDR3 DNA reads TGCAGTCCCTCCGGGACAGGGGTTTGGAATGAGCAGTTCTTC.

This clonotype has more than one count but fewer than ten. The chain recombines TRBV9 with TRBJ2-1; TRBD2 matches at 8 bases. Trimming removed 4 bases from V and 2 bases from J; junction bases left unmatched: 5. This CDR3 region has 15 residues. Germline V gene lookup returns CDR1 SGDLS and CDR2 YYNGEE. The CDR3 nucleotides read TGTGCCAGCAGCATAAGCGGGGGCCCCTACAATGAGCAGTTCTTC. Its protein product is CASSISGGPYNEQFF.

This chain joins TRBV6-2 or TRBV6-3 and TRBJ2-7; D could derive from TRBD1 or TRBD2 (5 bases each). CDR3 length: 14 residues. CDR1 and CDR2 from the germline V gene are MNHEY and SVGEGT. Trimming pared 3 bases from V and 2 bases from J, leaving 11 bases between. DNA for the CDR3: TGTGCCAGCAGTTATCACAGGCGGGCCTACGAGCAGTACTTC. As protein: CASSYHRRAYEQYF.

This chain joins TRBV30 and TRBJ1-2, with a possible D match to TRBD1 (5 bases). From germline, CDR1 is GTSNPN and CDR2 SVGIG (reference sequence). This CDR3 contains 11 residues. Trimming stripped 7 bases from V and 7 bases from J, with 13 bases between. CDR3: CASATGGGYTF. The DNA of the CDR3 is TGTGCCTCCGCGACGGGGGGTGGCTACACCTTC.

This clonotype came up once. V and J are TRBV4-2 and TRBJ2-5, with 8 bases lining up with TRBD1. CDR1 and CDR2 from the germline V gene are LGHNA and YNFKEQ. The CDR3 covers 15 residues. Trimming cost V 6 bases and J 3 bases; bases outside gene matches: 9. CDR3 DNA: TGTGCCAGCAGTGCGGGAACAGGGGGAGAAGAGACCCAGTACTTC. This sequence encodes CASSAGTGGEETQYF.